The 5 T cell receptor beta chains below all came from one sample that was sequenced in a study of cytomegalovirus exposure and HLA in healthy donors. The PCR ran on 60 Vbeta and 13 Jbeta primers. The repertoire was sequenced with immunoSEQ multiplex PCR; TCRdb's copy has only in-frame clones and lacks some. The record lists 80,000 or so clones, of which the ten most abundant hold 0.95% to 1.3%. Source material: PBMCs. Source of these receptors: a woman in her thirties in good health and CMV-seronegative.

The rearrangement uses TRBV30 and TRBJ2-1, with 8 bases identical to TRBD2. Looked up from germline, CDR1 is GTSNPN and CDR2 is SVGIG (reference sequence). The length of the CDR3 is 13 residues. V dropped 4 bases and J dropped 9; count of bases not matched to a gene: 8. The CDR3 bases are TGTGCCTGGAAGCGCGGGAGGTCTGCTGAGCAGTTCTTC. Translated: CAWKRGRSAEQFF.

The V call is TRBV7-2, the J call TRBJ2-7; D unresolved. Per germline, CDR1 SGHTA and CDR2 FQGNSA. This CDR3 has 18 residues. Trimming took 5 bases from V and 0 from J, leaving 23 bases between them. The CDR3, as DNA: TGTGCCAGCAGCCCTAGTTTGTTGGTACGTCAGAGCTCCTACGAGCAGTACTTC. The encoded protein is CASSPSLLVRQSSYEQYF.

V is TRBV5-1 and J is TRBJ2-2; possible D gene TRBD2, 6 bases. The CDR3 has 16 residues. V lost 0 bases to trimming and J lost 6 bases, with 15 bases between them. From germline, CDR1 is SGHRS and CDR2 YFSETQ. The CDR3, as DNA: TGCGCCAGCAGCTTGGCCACGGGTCCGGGGGCCGGGGAGCTGTTTTTT. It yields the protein CASSLATGPGAGELFF.

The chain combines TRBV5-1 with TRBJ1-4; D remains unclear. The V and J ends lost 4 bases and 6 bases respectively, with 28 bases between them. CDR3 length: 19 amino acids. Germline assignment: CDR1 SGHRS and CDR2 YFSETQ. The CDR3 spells CASSRKPPGYKREDEKLFF. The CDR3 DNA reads TGCGCCAGCAGCAGAAAACCCCCGGGGTATAAGAGAGAAGATGAAAAACTGTTTTTT.

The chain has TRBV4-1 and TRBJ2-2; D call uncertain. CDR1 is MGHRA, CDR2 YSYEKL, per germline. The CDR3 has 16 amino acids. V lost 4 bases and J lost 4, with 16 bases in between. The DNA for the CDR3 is TGCGCCAGCAGCCCACGGCAGAGGTTCAGCACCGGGGAGCTGTTTTTT. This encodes CASSPRQRFSTGELFF.